The sequence of this T cell receptor (beta chain) was determined in a study of T cells after yellow fever vaccination. TCRdb reanalysed the 5' RACE reads using MiXCR and keeps one entry per CDR3 protein. The sample contains approximately 27,000 distinct CDR3 sequences, around 5.5% of which appear only once. This clonotype has ten or more counts. This CDR3 is built from 15 residues. CDR1 is DFQATT and CDR2 is SNEGSKA in the germline V gene (reference sequence). V lost 4 bases and J lost 4, with 16 bases in between. The receptor was isolated from a man aged 30-40 years who received the YFV17D yellow fever vaccine. This material consisted of PBMCs, either bulk or a sorted T-cell subset (CD4+, CD8+, memory, or dextramer-sorted; not recorded which), taken 15 days after the yellow fever booster vaccination. The chain couples TRBV20-1 to TRBJ2-2; D might be TRBD2 (5 bases). The CDR3: CSAKRTARGTGELFF. CDR3 nucleotides: TGCAGTGCTAAAAGGACGGCACGGGGCACCGGGGAGCTGTTTTTT.